A selection of T cell receptor beta chains follows, all from one sample in a study of shared clonotypes between healthy human individuals. Profiling relied on immunoSEQ multiplex PCR, and the TCRdb table lists in-frame clones only, not all of them. The table has about 490,000 clones, more than 65% seen once. Material for sequencing was PBMCs. The receptors derive from a woman aged 40 to 49 in good health. Some clones in this sample may be carry-over from other donors' samples. Each CDR3 is given with its conserved first and last residue. Each record gives: J gene, clone size, V gene, D gene, CDR3 DNA, CDR3 protein. A D gene is named only where the DNA matches it firmly. Where a row states a size, it is once, few, many or the class of an expanded clone; other rows omit it.

TRBJ1-4,-,TRBV2,TRBD1,TGTGCCAGCAGTGAGGCGACAGGGTTAGAGGAAAAACTGTTTTTT,CASSEATGLEEKLFF
TRBJ1-1,medium-sized,TRBV28,-,TGTGCCAGCACCGCCCGCGGCACTGAAGCTTTCTTT,CASTARGTEAFF
TRBJ2-1,once,TRBV11-3,-,TGTGCCAGCAGCTCAGCTAGCGCCTACAATGAGCAGTTCTTC,CASSSASAYNEQFF
TRBJ2-3,-,TRBV4-3,TRBD2,TGCGCCAGCAGCCAAGACGCAGCGGGAGCCACAGATACGCAGTATTTT,CASSQDAAGATDTQYF
TRBJ2-7,once,TRBV4-3,-,TGCGCCAGCAGCCAGGGATTATCTGGACTCCAGGCCGAGCAGTACTTC,CASSQGLSGLQAEQYF
TRBJ1-2,once,TRBV27,TRBD1,TGTGCCAGCAGTCAGGGACAGCCCCTCTATGGCTACACCTTC,CASSQGQPLYGYTF
TRBJ2-5,-,TRBV18,TRBD2,TGTGCCAGCTCACCCCTACTAGCGGGAGAGACCCAGTACTTC,CASSPLLAGETQYF
TRBJ1-4,many,TRBV7-7,-,TGTGCCAGCAGCCCCGGTGGGACTAATGAAAAACTGTTTTTT,CASSPGGTNEKLFF
TRBJ1-1,-,TRBV7-9,TRBD1,TGTGCCAGCAGCTCACAGGGGGCCACTGAAGCTTTCTTT,CASSSQGATEAFF
TRBJ2-7,-,TRBV7-6,-,TGTGCCAGCAGCTTAGTGGGGGCGGACGAGCAGTACTTC,CASSLVGADEQYF
TRBJ2-1,-,TRBV5-1,TRBD2,TGCGCCAGCAGCTGGACTAGCGGCAGCTCCTACAATGAGCAGTTCTTC,CASSWTSGSSYNEQFF
TRBJ2-7,-,TRBV21-1,-,TGTGCCAGCAGCAAGGGTGTCCCAGCCTACGAGCAGTACTTC,CASSKGVPAYEQYF
TRBJ2-3,-,TRBV10-2,-,TGCGCCAGCAGTCCCAACACAGATACGCAGTATTTT,CASSPNTDTQYF
TRBJ2-1,many,TRBV28,TRBD1,TGTGCCAGCACCGCGACAGGGGCCCAGTACAATGAGCAGTTCTTC,CASTATGAQYNEQFF
TRBJ2-2,-,TRBV4-3,-,TGCGCCAGCAGCCAAGTACCCACGAACACCGGGGAGCTGTTTTTT,CASSQVPTNTGELFF
TRBJ2-1,-,TRBV7-8,-,TGTGCCAGCACCGGGGCGGGATTCTCCTACAATGAGCAGTTCTTC,CASTGAGFSYNEQFF
TRBJ1-1,-,TRBV28,-,TGTGCCAGCAGTCCATGGAAAACCAGCACTGAAGCTTTCTTT,CASSPWKTSTEAFF
TRBJ1-2,-,TRBV23-1,-,TGCGCCAGCAGTCACAAACCCCCAGGCTCTTGTGGCTACACCTTC,CASSHKPPGSCGYTF
TRBJ2-7,-,TRBV30,TRBD1,TGTGCCTGGAAGCGTGACAGGGGGCCGTACGAGCAGTACTTC,CAWKRDRGPYEQYF
TRBJ1-1,-,TRBV4-1,-,TGCGCCAGCAGCCAAGCGGACGGCCGACTCACGAACACTGAAGCTTTCTTT,CASSQADGRLTNTEAFF
TRBJ2-7,-,TRBV11-3,-,TGTGCCAGCAGCTTACCCCCGGGACCGATCCCATGCGAGCAGTACTTC,CASSLPPGPIPCEQYF
TRBJ1-2,few,TRBV15,-,TGTGCCACCAGCAAGAGGGGTGGCTACACCTTC,CATSKRGGYTF
TRBJ1-2,-,TRBV20-1,-,TGCAGTGCTAGAGATGCGGTTGGCTACACCTTC,CSARDAVGYTF
TRBJ2-3,-,TRBV9,-,TGTGCCAGCAGCGTGGGGGGCTTAAGCACAGATACGCAGTATTTT,CASSVGGLSTDTQYF
TRBJ2-6,-,TRBV15,-,TGTGCCACCAGCAGGTCAGGGGGGTCTGGGGCCAACGTCCTGACTTTC,CATSRSGGSGANVLTF
TRBJ2-1,-,TRBV5-1,TRBD2,TGCGCCAGCAGCTTGGGACTAGCGGAGCAGTTCTTC,CASSLGLAEQFF
TRBJ2-2,-,TRBV7-2,TRBD2,TGTGCCAGCAGCTTATATAGCGGGAGGTCCACCGGGGAGCTGTTTTTT,CASSLYSGRSTGELFF
TRBJ1-5,once,TRBV2,-,TGTGCCAGCAGTCGTAGTACAGGAGATCAGCCCCAGCATTTT,CASSRSTGDQPQHF
TRBJ2-7,-,TRBV2,-,TGTGCCAGCAGCGGGCAAACCCGGGACACCGAGCAGTACTTC,CASSGQTRDTEQYF
TRBJ1-1,-,TRBV27,-,TGTGCCAGCAGTCCGGGAGCGTGGGGGACGAACACTGAAGCTTTCTTT,CASSPGAWGTNTEAFF
TRBJ2-6,-,TRBV11-1,TRBD1,TGTGCCAGCAGCTCCGGACAGGGCCCCCCTGGGGCCAACGTCCTGACTTTC,CASSSGQGPPGANVLTF
TRBJ2-7,-,TRBV2,-,TGTGCCAGCAGTGACAGGGGTCTTGGCGAGCAGTACTTC,CASSDRGLGEQYF
TRBJ1-2,-,TRBV30,-,TGTGCCTGGAGTCGAATCACCCTCCTCTATGGCTACACCTTC,CAWSRITLLYGYTF
TRBJ2-7,-,TRBV7-3,-,TGTGCCAGCAGCTTAAGCAGGAACTCCCACGAGCAGTACTTC,CASSLSRNSHEQYF
TRBJ1-4,-,TRBV5-4,-,TGTGCCAGCAGCTTTAGACGGGGGCGTAATGAAAAACTGTTTTTT,CASSFRRGRNEKLFF
TRBJ2-3,-,TRBV5-1,-,TGCGCCAGCAGCTTGAGGTCTTCGGTAGATACGCAGTATTTT,CASSLRSSVDTQYF
TRBJ2-2,-,TRBV30,TRBD2,TGTGCCTGGAACCTAGCGGGCAGCACCGGGGAGCTGTTTTTT,CAWNLAGSTGELFF
TRBJ1-5,-,TRBV6-6,TRBD1,TGTGCCAGCAGCAGACAGGGCAGCAATCAGCCCCAGCATTTT,CASSRQGSNQPQHF
TRBJ2-7,-,TRBV7-2,-,TGTGCCAGCAGCTTATACGGGCCTAGCGTCAACGAGCAGTACTTC,CASSLYGPSVNEQYF
TRBJ2-7,-,TRBV28,-,TGTGCCAGCAGCCTCGGATGGAACGAGCAGTACTTC,CASSLGWNEQYF
TRBJ2-7,-,TRBV19,-,TGTGCCAGTAGCACCGTGGCGGTAGTGGGCAACGAGCAGTACTTC,CASSTVAVVGNEQYF
TRBJ2-7,few,TRBV19,-,TGTGCCAGTGCCCAATGGGGCCAGGGATGGGACGAGCAGTACTTC,CASAQWGQGWDEQYF
TRBJ1-2,few,TRBV11-2,TRBD1,TGTGCCAGCAGCTTACCGGGGACAGGGCCTATTAGGAGAGGCTACACCTTC,CASSLPGTGPIRRGYTF
TRBJ2-7,-,TRBV5-3,-,TGTGCCAGAAGCTTGCCCCCGTCCTACGAGCAGTACTTC,CARSLPPSYEQYF
TRBJ1-2,-,TRBV19,-,TGTGCCAGTAGTAGTCCGGCGGCCGGGGGCCTCTATGGCTACACCTTC,CASSSPAAGGLYGYTF
TRBJ2-7,-,TRBV5-1,-,TGCGCCAGCAGCTTGACAGAATACGAGCAGTACTTC,CASSLTEYEQYF
TRBJ2-2,-,TRBV7-9,-,TGTGCCAGCAGCTTAGCCGTGTCCTCGGTCACCGGGGAGCTGTTTTTT,CASSLAVSSVTGELFF
TRBJ1-3,many,TRBV4-2,-,TGTGCCAGCAGCCAAGAGGTGGGGGCTTCTGGAAACACCATATATTTT,CASSQEVGASGNTIYF
TRBJ2-7,-,TRBV28,-,TGTGCCAGCAGTGCCCTAGAGTCCGAGCAGTACTTC,CASSALESEQYF
TRBJ2-5,-,TRBV7-3,-,TGTGCCAGCAGCCCCGCGGAGCAAGAGACCCAGTACTTC,CASSPAEQETQYF
TRBJ1-3,-,TRBV28,-,TGTGCCAGCAGTGCTCCAATGGGGGACTTTGCTGGAAACACCATATATTTT,CASSAPMGDFAGNTIYF
TRBJ2-7,-,TRBV4-1,TRBD1,TGCGCCAGCAGCCAAGAAACAGGGGGTTACGAGCAGTACTTC,CASSQETGGYEQYF
TRBJ1-4,-,TRBV6-1,-,TGTGCCAGCAGTCCCCGGGCCCGGGGCGGCACTACGATGTTTTTT,CASSPRARGGTTMFF
TRBJ1-2,-,TRBV5-4,TRBD1,TGTGCCAGCAGCTTGGCTCCAGGGGGGGACTATGGCTACACCTTC,CASSLAPGGDYGYTF
TRBJ2-1,-,TRBV9,-,TGTGCCAGCAGCGTAAGTACAGGGACAAACAATGAGCAGTTCTTC,CASSVSTGTNNEQFF
TRBJ2-3,many,TRBV10-3,TRBD1,TGTGCCTCCGGGGACAGTGAGGAGACAGATACGCAGTATTTT,CASGDSEETDTQYF
TRBJ1-4,-,TRBV5-1,-,TGCGCCAGCAGCCAAGGTCGGGTCGTCACTAATGAAAAACTGTTTTTT,CASSQGRVVTNEKLFF
TRBJ1-4,-,TRBV5-6,TRBD1,TGTGCCAGCATCCTCCGGGACAGCCTCCAGGAAAAACTGTTTTTT,CASILRDSLQEKLFF
TRBJ1-3,many,TRBV11-2,TRBD1,TGTGCCAGCAGCCGGGACAGGCCGGGCTCTGGAAACACCATATATTTT,CASSRDRPGSGNTIYF
TRBJ2-1,few,TRBV23-1,TRBD2,TGCGCCAGCAGTCAAGTAGCGGGAGGTGGGAATGAGCAGTTCTTC,CASSQVAGGGNEQFF